A selection of T cell receptor beta chains follows, all from one sample in a study of blood T cell repertoires in COVID-19. Data came from immunoSEQ multiplex PCR; TCRdb stores just in-frame clones and leaves some out. Among 200,000 to 250,000 clones listed, less than 85% were seen once. The sample comprised peripheral blood. These receptors came from a woman at least 80 years old with acute or convalescent COVID-19. Both conserved end residues are part of each CDR3. The order of the fields is V gene, D gene, clone size, J gene, CDR3 protein, CDR3 DNA. The D gene is left open where the match is weak. Some rows mark clone size as missing; the rest say once, few, many or name a class of expanded clone.

V: TRBV7-9; D: NA; size: NA; J: TRBJ1-3; CDR3: CAERSQASGNTIYF; DNA: TGCGCGGAGAGGAGCCAAGCCTCTGGAAACACCATATATTTT
V: TRBV10-3; D: NA; size: NA; J: TRBJ1-6; CDR3: CAIKSSYNSPLHF; DNA: TGTGCCATCAAGAGCTCCTATAATTCACCCCTCCACTTT
V: TRBV20-1; D: NA; size: NA; J: TRBJ1-2; CDR3: CSARVAGIYTF; DNA: TGCAGTGCTAGAGTGGCGGGGATCTACACCTTC
V: TRBV3-1/TRBV3-2; D: TRBD1; size: once; J: TRBJ1-3; CDR3: CASSLRGTGSGNTIYF; DNA: TGTGCCAGCAGCCTACGAGGGACAGGGTCTGGAAACACCATATATTTT
V: TRBV3-1/TRBV3-2; D: NA; size: NA; J: TRBJ1-1; CDR3: CASSLQGEAFF; DNA: TGTGCCAGCAGCCTCCAGGGTGAAGCTTTCTTT
V: TRBV5-6; D: NA; size: NA; J: TRBJ2-6; CDR3: CASSLVAGANVLTF; DNA: TGTGCCAGCAGCTTGGTAGCTGGGGCCAACGTCCTGACTTTC
V: TRBV11-3; D: TRBD1; size: NA; J: TRBJ1-2; CDR3: CASSLVLQGAAYGYTF; DNA: TGTGCCAGCAGCTTAGTTTTGCAGGGGGCGGCCTATGGCTACACCTTC
V: TRBV7-2; D: TRBD2; size: NA; J: TRBJ2-7; CDR3: CASSLASSAGAYEQYF; DNA: TGTGCCAGCAGCTTAGCATCTTCGGCGGGGGCCTACGAGCAGTACTTC
V: TRBV5-3; D: TRBD2; size: NA; J: TRBJ2-5; CDR3: CARSLVRASGGAWETQYF; DNA: TGTGCCAGAAGCTTGGTTAGAGCTAGCGGGGGGGCGTGGGAGACCCAGTACTTC
V: TRBV3-1/TRBV3-2; D: TRBD2; size: NA; J: TRBJ2-1; CDR3: CASSQELAGYNEQFF; DNA: TGTGCCAGCAGCCAAGAACTAGCGGGCTACAATGAGCAGTTCTTC
V: TRBV2; D: NA; size: few; J: TRBJ2-1; CDR3: CASSPPGFREQFF; DNA: TGTGCCAGCAGTCCCCCCGGGTTCCGGGAGCAGTTCTTC
V: TRBV5-1; D: TRBD1; size: NA; J: TRBJ2-7; CDR3: CASSRGQGPNEQYF; DNA: TGCGCCAGCAGCCGAGGACAGGGGCCTAACGAGCAGTACTTC
V: TRBV5-1; D: TRBD1; size: NA; J: TRBJ2-2; CDR3: CASRGTGNTGELFF; DNA: TGCGCCAGCAGGGGGACAGGGAACACCGGGGAGCTGTTTTTT
V: TRBV21-1; D: NA; size: NA; J: TRBJ2-7; CDR3: CASSKVRTETYEQYF; DNA: TGTGCCAGCAGCAAAGTTAGGACAGAAACCTACGAGCAGTACTTC
V: TRBV5-5; D: NA; size: NA; J: TRBJ1-4; CDR3: CASSVGGSRVLRNEKLFF; DNA: TGTGCCAGCAGCGTGGGAGGATCCCGGGTGTTGCGTAATGAAAAACTGTTTTTT
V: TRBV7-2; D: TRBD1; size: few; J: TRBJ1-1; CDR3: CASRTGGFSEAFF; DNA: TGTGCCAGCCGGACAGGGGGCTTTTCTGAAGCTTTCTTT
V: TRBV19; D: NA; size: NA; J: TRBJ1-5; CDR3: CASSITGVNQPQHF; DNA: TGTGCCAGTAGTATAACCGGGGTCAATCAGCCCCAGCATTTT
V: TRBV6-6; D: NA; size: NA; J: TRBJ1-6; CDR3: CASRAGLYNSPLHF; DNA: TGTGCCAGCAGAGCGGGCCTCTATAATTCACCCCTCCACTTT
V: TRBV28; D: NA; size: NA; J: TRBJ1-1; CDR3: CASTTEGKGPAGNTEAFF; DNA: TGTGCCAGCACTACCGAGGGCAAAGGACCAGCGGGAAACACTGAAGCTTTCTTT
V: TRBV5-1; D: NA; size: few; J: TRBJ2-3; CDR3: CASSSKGRGTPDTQYF; DNA: TGCGCCAGCAGCTCGAAGGGGAGGGGGACTCCGGATACGCAGTATTTT
V: TRBV2; D: NA; size: NA; J: TRBJ1-1; CDR3: CASSLGLMNTEAFF; DNA: TGTGCCAGCAGCCTAGGACTCATGAACACTGAAGCTTTCTTT
V: TRBV7-6; D: TRBD2; size: NA; J: TRBJ2-2; CDR3: CASSLTSGSTGELFF; DNA: TGTGCCAGCAGCCTTACTAGCGGTTCCACCGGGGAGCTGTTTTTT
V: TRBV7-2; D: TRBD1; size: NA; J: TRBJ1-1; CDR3: CASSLNGGQTNTEAFF; DNA: TGTGCCAGCAGCTTAAATGGGGGACAGACAAACACTGAAGCTTTCTTT
V: TRBV5-1; D: TRBD1; size: NA; J: TRBJ1-1; CDR3: CASSSTIPGQENTEAFF; DNA: TGCGCCAGCAGCTCGACCATTCCGGGACAGGAGAACACTGAAGCTTTCTTT
V: TRBV7-2; D: TRBD2; size: NA; J: TRBJ2-3; CDR3: CASSINSGGAGDTQYF; DNA: TGTGCCAGCAGCATCAATAGCGGGGGGGCTGGAGATACGCAGTATTTT
V: TRBV7-9; D: NA; size: NA; J: TRBJ1-2; CDR3: CASSITAARDYGYTF; DNA: TGTGCCAGCAGCATTACCGCGGCCAGGGACTATGGCTACACCTTC
V: TRBV7-2; D: NA; size: NA; J: TRBJ1-6; CDR3: CASSSAGAGSPLHF; DNA: TGTGCCAGCAGCTCGGCAGGAGCGGGATCACCCCTCCACTTT
V: TRBV7-3; D: NA; size: NA; J: TRBJ2-6; CDR3: CASSQSGGANVLTF; DNA: TGTGCCAGCAGCCAATCAGGTGGGGCCAACGTCCTGACTTTC
V: TRBV5-1; D: TRBD1; size: NA; J: TRBJ1-1; CDR3: CASSWAGGANTEAFF; DNA: TGCGCCAGCAGCTGGGCAGGGGGCGCGAACACTGAAGCTTTCTTT
V: TRBV5-1; D: TRBD1; size: few; J: TRBJ1-1; CDR3: CASSSGQGWNTEAFF; DNA: TGCGCCAGCAGCTCCGGACAGGGCTGGAACACTGAAGCTTTCTTT
V: TRBV25-1; D: NA; size: few; J: TRBJ1-3; CDR3: CASSDTAGNTIYF; DNA: TGTGCCAGCAGTGATACAGCTGGAAACACCATATATTTT
V: TRBV11-2; D: NA; size: NA; J: TRBJ1-3; CDR3: CASSFLTGGTWNTIYF; DNA: TGTGCCAGCAGCTTCCTCACGGGGGGGACTTGGAACACCATATATTTT
V: TRBV7-3; D: TRBD2; size: NA; J: TRBJ2-1; CDR3: CASSLVGGGANEQFF; DNA: TGTGCCAGCAGCTTAGTTGGCGGGGGGGCCAATGAGCAGTTCTTC
V: TRBV30; D: NA; size: NA; J: TRBJ1-1; CDR3: CAWSKDLNTEAFF; DNA: TGTGCTTGGAGTAAGGACTTGAACACTGAAGCTTTCTTT
V: TRBV2; D: NA; size: NA; J: TRBJ2-7; CDR3: CASSVGRGDISYEQYF; DNA: TGTGCCAGCAGTGTGGGGCGGGGCGATATCTCCTACGAGCAGTACTTC
V: TRBV10-3; D: NA; size: NA; J: TRBJ1-1; CDR3: CAIKVPGPGNTEAFF; DNA: TGTGCCATCAAAGTTCCAGGGCCAGGTAACACTGAAGCTTTCTTT